The TCR beta chain described here comes from a study of cytomegalovirus exposure and HLA in healthy donors. Study background: An analysis done earlier identified around 100 million unique TCR beta sequences from around 180 million T cells. General observations from the study: Trimming of TCR beta V- and J-genes showed a link, identified in a later analysis, to a missense DCLRE1C variant.

Donors counted as nominally healthy when sampled, yet unrecorded immune exposures were likely. The PCR employed 60 Vbeta primers together with 13 Jbeta primers. Authors' analysis steps: There were around 80 million unique TCR beta chains by a later count, and some 12 million of them were shared. The assay was immunoSEQ multiplex PCR, and TCRdb's table has in-frame clones only and misses some. V, J and clone size are taken as reported in that table, and D and trimming were inferred from the DNA itself. In the table there are more than 150,000 clones, about 80% of which are singletons. This CDR3 comprises 15 residues. Trimming at V came to 4 bases and at J to 6 bases, leaving 9 bases not matched to a gene. Germline CDR1 reads SGHRS; CDR2 reads YFSETQ. This clone was observed a handful of times. The antigen remains unidentified.

The chain couples TRBV5-1 to TRBJ1-1; 10 nucleotides line up with TRBD1. The sequence was collected from a middle-aged man in good health and CMV-seronegative. Sequencing was performed on PBMCs. The CDR3 protein is CASSPGTGVSPEAFF. As DNA, the CDR3 is TGCGCCAGCAGCCCTGGGACAGGGGTATCACCTGAAGCTTTCTTT.